This TCR beta chain was documented in a study of T-cell reconstitution after alpha-beta-depleted transplantation in children. Regarding the study as a whole: TCRbeta diversity was high at day 60 in some patients (a result of surviving recipient T cells and thymic progenitors). Reportedly, only several hundred clones from non-depleted graft cells drove alpha-beta T-cell counts at about two months. The main origin of T-cell counts and diversity one year after transplant was newly produced T cells.

This clonotype has only a few counts. Its antigen is not identified. A TCRbeta library incorporating unique molecular identifiers was prepared. From the PCR reads, TCRdb called clonotypes with MiXCR, one entry per CDR3 protein. In the table there are 450,000 to 700,000 distinct CDR3 sequences, roughly 27% of which are singletons. This CDR3 is built from 15 residues. Germline lookup yields CDR1 DFQATT and CDR2 SNEGSKA (reference sequence). V lost 6 bases and J lost 2; bases outside the gene matches: 10. The sample in question was PBMCs, obtained before TCRalphabeta/CD19-depleted stem cell transplant. This chain joins TRBV20-1 and TRBJ2-1; 7 bases are a match to TRBD2. This receptor was identified in a boy less than two years old with Wiskott-Aldrich syndrome, due to receive a stem cell transplant. The CDR3 bases are TGCAGTGCCACCGGCACTAGCGTCGCCTACAATGAGCAGTTCTTC. Translated: CSATGTSVAYNEQFF.